This paragraph covers one TCR beta chain sequence. As yet, its antigen is unknown. Germline CDR1 reads MNHNS; CDR2 reads SASEGT. CDR3 length: 13 amino acids. Trimming left V 5 bases short and J 7 bases short, with 14 bases between. This sample is drawn from a study of cytomegalovirus exposure and HLA in healthy donors. TCRdb's copy holds only in-frame clones and misses some; the assay was immunoSEQ multiplex PCR. This table holds approximately 98,000 clones, about 85% found once. Study results and limitations: In the 120 validation repertoires, about 94% of cluster scores exceeded 0, per a later analysis.

The chain employs TRBV6-1 and TRBJ1-1, with a weak D call TRBD1 (6 bases). Sample: PBMCs. The source of this sequence is a young woman in good health and CMV-seronegative. For the CDR3, the DNA is TGTGCCAGCAGTCCTTGGGACACCCTTGAAGCTTTCTTT. It is translated as CASSPWDTLEAFF.